These 12 T cell receptor beta chains share one sample of origin, sequenced in a study of blood T cell repertoires in COVID-19. Some clones are missing from TCRdb's copy, which holds only in-frame ones; the method was immunoSEQ multiplex PCR. The sample includes 160,000 or so clones, around 81% of them seen just once. Sequencing was carried out using peripheral blood. These receptors all come from a man aged 60-69 years with active or convalescent COVID-19.

The genes are TRBV15 and TRBJ1-5, with 7 bases fitting TRBD1. With V trimmed by 4 bases and J by 6 bases, 15 bases remained unmatched. CDR1 and CDR2 from the germline V gene are LNHNV and YYDKDF (reference sequence). CDR3 length: 17 residues. The CDR3 here is CATSKGNGGGAGQPQHF. DNA of the CDR3: TGTGCCACCAGCAAAGGAAATGGAGGGGGCGCAGGTCAGCCCCAGCATTTT.

This clone appeared a few times. The chain uses TRBV14 and TRBJ1-2, with D possibly being TRBD1 (5 bases). Germline V gene sequence: CDR1 SGHDN, CDR2 FVKESK. This CDR3 has 13 amino acids. V lost 8 bases and J lost 5, with 15 bases in between. The CDR3 protein is CASSPREDYGYTF. The CDR3 nucleotides read TGTGCCAGCTCCCCCAGGGAAGATTATGGCTACACCTTC.

V usage is TRBV19 and J usage is TRBJ1-6; 9 positions match TRBD1. There are 14 residues in the CDR3. Germline V gene lookup returns CDR1 LNHDA and CDR2 SQIVND (reference sequence). The J segment lost 9 bases and the V segment lost 4 bases, leaving 4 bases of the junction unmatched. The CDR3 bases are TGTGCCAGTAGTAGCCGGGACAGGGTTTCACCCCTCCACTTT. It is translated as CASSSRDRVSPLHF.

The rearrangement links TRBV2 to TRBJ2-1; D possibly corresponds to TRBD1 (6 bases). The V gene's germline CDR1 is SNHLY and CDR2 FYNNEI. This CDR3 is 12 amino acids long. V lost 8 bases to trimming and J lost 3 bases, with 8 bases between them. CDR3 sequence: CASGDIYNEQFF. CDR3 DNA sequence: TGTGCCAGCGGGGACATCTACAATGAGCAGTTCTTC.

The chain links TRBV11-2 to TRBJ1-5; TRBD1 aligns across 9 bases. The CDR3 has 15 residues. V gave up 5 bases and J gave up 6 bases; unmatched junction bases: 8. Germline CDR1 and CDR2: SGHAT and FQNNGV. In DNA, the CDR3 is TGTGCCAGCAGCGCGGGACAGGGAAAGGGTCAGCCCCAGCATTTT. This gives the protein CASSAGQGKGQPQHF.

The chain combines TRBV15 with TRBJ2-4, with 7 bases aligning to TRBD1. Trimming removed 3 bases from V and 0 bases from J; junction bases left unmatched: 2. Looked up from germline, CDR1 is LNHNV and CDR2 is YYDKDF (reference sequence). This CDR3 comprises 15 residues. As DNA, the CDR3 is TGTGCCACCAGCAGGACAGGGTTAGCCAAAAACATTCAGTACTTC. This sequence encodes CATSRTGLAKNIQYF.

The chain combines TRBV4-1 with TRBJ2-7, with D perhaps TRBD2 (8 bases). CDR1 is MGHRA, CDR2 YSYEKL, per germline. The CDR3 has 15 residues. V shed 1 base and J shed 4 bases, with 14 bases lying between them. CDR3 DNA sequence: TGCGCCAGCAGCCAAGTAGCGGGACAGCATTACGAGCAGTACTTC. Translating it yields CASSQVAGQHYEQYF.

This clone was detected once. The rearrangement joins TRBV7-9 to TRBJ2-3, with 7 bases fitting TRBD1. The V segment lost 4 bases and the J segment 6 bases; nucleotides outside the gene matches: 19. The CDR3 runs to 18 residues. Germline-derived CDR1 and CDR2 are SEHNR and FQNEAQ (reference sequence). The CDR3 is CASSSAGQAQRIHDTQYF. CDR3 nucleotides: TGTGCCAGCAGCTCAGCTGGACAGGCCCAACGGATCCACGATACGCAGTATTTT. The whole variable domain, remainder taken from reference TRBV7-9 and TRBJ2-3, is DTGVSQNPRHKITKRGQNVTFRCDPISEHNRLYWYRQTLGQGPEFLTYFQNEAQLEKSRLLSDRFSAERPKGSFSTLEIQRTEQGDSAMYLCASSSAGQAQRIHDTQYFGPGTRLTVL.

The J gene is TRBJ1-1, the V gene TRBV28; D possibly corresponds to TRBD1 (5 bases). Germline CDR1 is MDHEN and CDR2 is SYDVKM. Trimming shortened V by 5 bases and J by 3 bases, and 16 bases separated the two germline ends. This CDR3 has 15 amino acids. The CDR3 DNA reads as TGTGCCAGCAGTACCACGTGGGGCTTCTACACTGAAGCTTTCTTT. Amino acid sequence: CASSTTWGFYTEAFF. Full variable domain (outside the CDR3, taken from reference TRBV28 and TRBJ1-1): DVKVTQSSRYLVKRTGEKVFLECVQDMDHENMFWYRQDPGLGLRLIYFSYDVKMKEKGDIPEGYSVSREKKERFSLILESASTNQTSMYLCASSTTWGFYTEAFFGQGTRLTVV.

In nucleotides, the CDR3 is TGTGCCAGCAGTCTACCTAACACTGAAGCTTTCTTT. It is translated as CASSLPNTEAFF. This chain joins TRBV6-5 and TRBJ1-1; D remains ambiguous. Trimming removed 5 bases from V and 2 bases from J, with 6 bases in between. Germline V lookup: CDR1 MNHEY, CDR2 SVGAGI. This CDR3 is 12 amino acids long.

This clone has only a few counts. This chain joins TRBV6-5 and TRBJ2-5; weak D call: TRBD1 (6 bases). V lost 0 bases and J 3 bases, leaving 8 bases between the germline ends. The CDR3 loop spans 14 amino acids. Germline-derived CDR1 and CDR2 are MNHEY and SVGAGI. The CDR3 region is CASSYSDSEETQYF. The DNA for the CDR3 is TGTGCCAGCAGTTACTCGGACAGTGAAGAGACCCAGTACTTC.

This chain joins TRBV5-1 and TRBJ2-7; 7 bases line up with TRBD1. The CDR3 consists of 14 residues. Germline values: CDR1 SGHRS, CDR2 YFSETQ. With V trimmed by 9 bases and J by 0 bases, 9 bases remained unmatched. The CDR3 spells CATQPGTASYEQYF. CDR3 sequence (DNA): TGCGCCACCCAGCCCGGGACAGCCTCCTACGAGCAGTACTTC. Full variable domain (remainder filled in from reference TRBV5-1 and TRBJ2-7): KAGVTQTPRYLIKTRGQQVTLSCSPISGHRSVSWYQQTPGQGLQFLFEYFSETQRNKGNFPGRFSGRQFSNSRSEMNVSTLELGDSALYLCATQPGTASYEQYFGPGTRLTVT.